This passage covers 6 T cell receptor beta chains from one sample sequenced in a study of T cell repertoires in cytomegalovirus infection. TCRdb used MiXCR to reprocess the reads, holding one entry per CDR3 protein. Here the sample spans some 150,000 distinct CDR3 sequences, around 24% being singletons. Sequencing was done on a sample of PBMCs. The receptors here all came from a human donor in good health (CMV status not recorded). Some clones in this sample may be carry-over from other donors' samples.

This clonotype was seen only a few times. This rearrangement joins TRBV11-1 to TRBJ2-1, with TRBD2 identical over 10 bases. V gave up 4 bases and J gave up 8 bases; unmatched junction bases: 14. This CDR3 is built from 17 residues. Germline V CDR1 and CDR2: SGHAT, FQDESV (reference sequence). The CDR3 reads CASSSQPAGGPFDEQFF. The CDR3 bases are TGTGCCAGCAGCTCGCAACCAGCGGGAGGGCCTTTCGATGAGCAGTTCTTC.

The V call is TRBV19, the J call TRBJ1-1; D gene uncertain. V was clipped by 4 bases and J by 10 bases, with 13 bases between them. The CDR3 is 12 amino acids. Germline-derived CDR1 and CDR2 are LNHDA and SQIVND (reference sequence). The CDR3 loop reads CASSSSAVRAFF. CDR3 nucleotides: TGTGCCAGTAGTAGTTCGGCTGTACGAGCTTTCTTT.

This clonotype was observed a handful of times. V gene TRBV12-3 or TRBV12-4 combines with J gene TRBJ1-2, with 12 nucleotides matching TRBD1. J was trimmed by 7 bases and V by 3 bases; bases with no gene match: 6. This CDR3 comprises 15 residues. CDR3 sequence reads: CASSFLGQGAGGYTF. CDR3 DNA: TGTGCCAGCAGTTTTTTGGGACAGGGGGCCGGTGGCTACACCTTC.

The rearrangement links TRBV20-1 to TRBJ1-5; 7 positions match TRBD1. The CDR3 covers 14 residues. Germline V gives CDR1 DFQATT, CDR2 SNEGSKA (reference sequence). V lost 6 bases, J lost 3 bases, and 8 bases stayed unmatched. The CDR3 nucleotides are TGCAGTGCGAGACGGGACAGTTCCAATCAGCCCCAGCATTTT. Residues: CSARRDSSNQPQHF.

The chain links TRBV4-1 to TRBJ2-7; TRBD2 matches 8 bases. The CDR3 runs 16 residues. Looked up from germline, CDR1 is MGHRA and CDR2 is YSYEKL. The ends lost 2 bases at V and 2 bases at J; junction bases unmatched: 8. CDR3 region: CASSQIYGGGTYEQYF. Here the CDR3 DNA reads TGCGCCAGCAGCCAAATTTATGGCGGGGGGACCTACGAGCAGTACTTC.

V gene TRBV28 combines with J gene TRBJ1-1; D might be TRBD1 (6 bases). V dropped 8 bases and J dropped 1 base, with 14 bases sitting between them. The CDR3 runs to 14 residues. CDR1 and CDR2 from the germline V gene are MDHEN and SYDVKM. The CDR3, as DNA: TGTGCCAGCGGCAGGGGAGACGGGAACACTGAAGCTTTCTTT. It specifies CASGRGDGNTEAFF.